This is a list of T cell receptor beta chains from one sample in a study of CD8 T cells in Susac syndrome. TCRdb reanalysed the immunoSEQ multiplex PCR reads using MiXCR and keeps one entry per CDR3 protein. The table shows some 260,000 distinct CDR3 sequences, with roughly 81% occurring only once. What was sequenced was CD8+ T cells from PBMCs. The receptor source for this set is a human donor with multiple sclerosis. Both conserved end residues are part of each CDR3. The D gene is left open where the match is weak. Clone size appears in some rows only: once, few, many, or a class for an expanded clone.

TGTGCCAGCAGCCTCTTGGAGACAAACTACGAGCAGTACTTC	CASSLLETNYEQYF	14	NA	NA	TRBV9	TRBJ2-7
TGTGCCTCGACAGGGGTTGACTATGGCTACACCTTC	CASTGVDYGYTF	12	TRBD1	NA	TRBV19	TRBJ1-2
TGTGCCAGCAGCTATGAGGGAGGGTATGTGGTAACTGAAGCTTTCTTT	CASSYEGGYVVTEAFF	16	NA	NA	TRBV28	TRBJ1-1
TGTGCCAGCAGCCCCAATTTGGGCCGGCCCAACAATGAGCAGTTCTTC	CASSPNLGRPNNEQFF	16	NA	NA	TRBV7-9	TRBJ2-1
TGTGCCAGCAGTTTAGTGAGGGAGCAGTTCTTC	CASSLVREQFF	11	NA	NA	TRBV12-3/TRBV12-4	TRBJ2-1
TGTGCCAGCAGCTACCGGGACAGATTCGAGCAGTACTTC	CASSYRDRFEQYF	13	TRBD1	few	TRBV7-8	TRBJ2-7
TGTGCCAGCAGTTTTGCCCGGCTTGCGGATACGCAGTATTTT	CASSFARLADTQYF	14	NA	NA	TRBV27	TRBJ2-3
TGTGCCAGCACCCCTGGAGGGAACACTGAAGCTTTCTTT	CASTPGGNTEAFF	13	NA	few	TRBV7-9	TRBJ1-1
TGTGCCAGCAGTTTAGTTTCCTACTACGAGCAGTACTTC	CASSLVSYYEQYF	13	NA	NA	TRBV28	TRBJ2-7
TGTGCCAGCAGCTTACTCACAGTCCCTGGAAAACTGTTTTTT	CASSLLTVPGKLFF	14	NA	NA	TRBV11-2	TRBJ1-4
TGTGCCAGCAGCCCTACTAGCGGGGGCTACGAGCAGTACTTC	CASSPTSGGYEQYF	14	TRBD2	NA	TRBV12-3/TRBV12-4	TRBJ2-7
TGTGCCAGCCTCCGGGGAGGCAATCAAGAGACCCAGTACTTC	CASLRGGNQETQYF	14	NA	once	TRBV5-4	TRBJ2-5
TGTGCCACCCTTGCCTGGACTAGCGCCGGCTACAATGAGCAGTTCTTC	CATLAWTSAGYNEQFF	16	TRBD2	NA	TRBV11-2	TRBJ2-1
TGTGCCAGCAGCGTTCCTCGGACAGGGTCCACTGAAGCTTTCTTT	CASSVPRTGSTEAFF	15	TRBD1	NA	TRBV9	TRBJ1-1
TGTGCCAGCAGTTCATCTCCGGGTTCCGACAATGAGCAGTTCTTC	CASSSSPGSDNEQFF	15	NA	NA	TRBV7-6	TRBJ2-1
TGTGCCAGCAGTCCGTACCCGCGGGGGAATGAAAAACTGTTTTTT	CASSPYPRGNEKLFF	15	NA	NA	TRBV27	TRBJ1-4
TGTGCCAGTAGTCACAGCCCGAAAGAGACCCAGTACTTC	CASSHSPKETQYF	13	NA	once	TRBV19	TRBJ2-5
TGTGCCAGTAGTGTTATGGCTTACAATGAGCAGTTCTTC	CASSVMAYNEQFF	13	NA	NA	TRBV19	TRBJ2-1
TGTGCCAGCAGCATAAATCCGGGACCCGTCGACGAGCAGTACTTC	CASSINPGPVDEQYF	15	NA	NA	TRBV9	TRBJ2-7
TGCAGCGTGAGCCCCTCCACCTCAGCACTCGGTAGACAGGGGCCCAACCGAAATGGCTACACCTTC	CSVSPSTSALGRQGPNRNGYTF	22	TRBD1	NA	TRBV29-1	TRBJ1-2
TGTGCCAGTCGGCGGGTGGAAGATACGCAGTATTTT	CASRRVEDTQYF	12	NA	NA	TRBV11-2	TRBJ2-3
TGTGCCAGCAGCTTATATCGAGGGAGAAGCCAAGAGACCCAGTACTTC	CASSLYRGRSQETQYF	16	NA	NA	TRBV7-9	TRBJ2-5
TGTGCCAGCAGGACAGGGTGGGAAGCTTTCTTT	CASRTGWEAFF	11	TRBD1	NA	TRBV11-2	TRBJ1-1
TGCAGCGCCGATTGGGACATAAGGACAGATACGCAGTATTTT	CSADWDIRTDTQYF	14	NA	NA	TRBV29-1	TRBJ2-3
TGTGCCAGCAGCCAAGGATCAGGTCACTCTGGAAACACCATATATTTT	CASSQGSGHSGNTIYF	16	NA	once	TRBV14	TRBJ1-3
TGTGCCAGCACCCCTCTCCCAGGCCCCCCCGGCTATGGCTACACCTTC	CASTPLPGPPGYGYTF	16	NA	once	TRBV27	TRBJ1-2
TGTGCCAGCAGTTTAAGCGGGAGTCCCTACAATGAGCAGTTCTTC	CASSLSGSPYNEQFF	15	TRBD2	few	TRBV27	TRBJ2-1
TGTGCCAGCAGCGCCGGGAACCCGAGGGACATTCAGTACTTC	CASSAGNPRDIQYF	14	NA	NA	TRBV9	TRBJ2-4
TGTGCCAGCAGTCATGGAGGGGGCGGTAATCAGCCCCAGCATTTT	CASSHGGGGNQPQHF	15	TRBD1	once	TRBV27	TRBJ1-5
TGTGCCAGCAGCCCACGCAGCGGGAGGACCTACAATGAGCAGTTCTTC	CASSPRSGRTYNEQFF	16	TRBD2	NA	TRBV9	TRBJ2-1
TGTGCCAGCAGCCCTAGGACTAGCGGGAGAAACAATGAGCAGTTCTTC	CASSPRTSGRNNEQFF	16	TRBD2	NA	TRBV12-3/TRBV12-4	TRBJ2-1
TGTGCCAGCAGCCCTGGGTGGACCTTCTACGAGCAGTACTTC	CASSPGWTFYEQYF	14	NA	NA	TRBV28	TRBJ2-7
TGTGCCAGCAGCGACGCACTAGCGGTGGCTCACTACGAGCAGTACTTC	CASSDALAVAHYEQYF	16	TRBD2	NA	TRBV7-9	TRBJ2-7
TGTGCCAGCAGTCCGGCCGTCTGGGTGGGAGAGACCCAGTACTTC	CASSPAVWVGETQYF	15	NA	NA	TRBV6-1	TRBJ2-5
TGCGCCAGCAGCCGGACAGGGTTAAAGAAGCCCCAGCATTTT	CASSRTGLKKPQHF	14	TRBD1	NA	TRBV4-1	TRBJ1-5
TGTGCCAGCAGCTCTACAACGGATAGAGATGGGACCCAGTACTTC	CASSSTTDRDGTQYF	15	NA	NA	TRBV7-9	TRBJ2-5
TGTGCCAGCAGTTTTATTCTAGCGGGAGGGCCCGCCACCGGGGAGCTGTTTTTT	CASSFILAGGPATGELFF	18	TRBD2	NA	TRBV27	TRBJ2-2
TGTGCCAGCGTCAGAGTCAGGGGATCTAACTATGGCTACACCTTC	CASVRVRGSNYGYTF	15	NA	NA	TRBV2	TRBJ1-2
TGTGTCAGCAGCGTCCCCGGGGAGTGGAATGAGCAGTTCTTC	CVSSVPGEWNEQFF	14	NA	NA	TRBV9	TRBJ2-1
TGTGCCAGCAGCTTAGTTGGACTAGCGGAAGAGACCCAGTACTTC	CASSLVGLAEETQYF	15	TRBD2	NA	TRBV7-9	TRBJ2-5
TGTGCCAGCAGTGGGGGACGGCTATCTGGAAACACCATATATTTT	CASSGGRLSGNTIYF	15	NA	NA	TRBV9	TRBJ1-3
TGTGCCAGTACCTCCCGCGGGAACCCATACGAGCAGTACTTC	CASTSRGNPYEQYF	14	NA	NA	TRBV19	TRBJ2-7
TGTGCCAGCAGTTACGCGGACAGGGACTACGAGCAGTACTTC	CASSYADRDYEQYF	14	TRBD1	NA	TRBV6-5	TRBJ2-7
TGTGCCAGCAGTCATCCGGGGGGAGCGGCCGATTACCACAATGAGCAGTTCTTC	CASSHPGGAADYHNEQFF	18	TRBD2	NA	TRBV2	TRBJ2-1
TGCGCCAGCAGCCAAGTGCAGGCCGATGAGCAGTTCTTC	CASSQVQADEQFF	13	NA	NA	TRBV4-1	TRBJ2-1
TGTGCCAGCAGCTTAAAACAGGGAGGGAATCAGCCCCAGCATTTT	CASSLKQGGNQPQHF	15	NA	NA	TRBV7-2	TRBJ1-5
TGCAGTGCTAGCGACAGGGAGGCCTACGAGCAGTACTTC	CSASDREAYEQYF	13	NA	NA	TRBV20-1	TRBJ2-7
TGTGCCAGCAGTACCCGACTGGAGAACACCGGGGAGCTGTTTTTT	CASSTRLENTGELFF	15	NA	NA	TRBV6-5	TRBJ2-2
TGTGCCACCAGACAGGGGATGGGGGAGCAGTACTTC	CATRQGMGEQYF	12	TRBD1	NA	TRBV19	TRBJ2-7
TGTGCCAGCATCGCCCCTACGGGGCGCGGGTATGGCTACACCTTC	CASIAPTGRGYGYTF	15	NA	NA	TRBV6-6	TRBJ1-2